These 10 T cell receptor beta chains originate from one sample sequenced in a study of siplizumab effects on memory and regulatory T cells. Using immunoSEQ multiplex PCR, the repertoire was profiled, and TCRdb retains in-frame clones only, with some absent. Of 60,000 or so clones listed, roughly 93% were seen once; the top ten hold less than 45%. The sample taken for sequencing was CD8+ T cells sorted from blood. The receptors were gathered from a human donor in good health.

This rearrangement joins TRBV6-5 to TRBJ2-7; tentative D call: TRBD1 (6 bases). V shed 0 bases and J shed 5 bases, with 14 bases lying between them. Germline V lookup: CDR1 MNHEY, CDR2 SVGAGI. The CDR3 is made up of 15 amino acids. The CDR3 here is CASSYSSSGANEQYF. The CDR3 DNA sequence: TGTGCCAGCAGTTACTCGTCTTCAGGGGCCAACGAGCAGTACTTC.

The chain combines TRBV19 with TRBJ2-7, with D possibly being TRBD1 or TRBD2 (6 bases each). Trimming removed 6 bases from V and 4 bases from J, with 16 bases in between. Germline V gene lookup returns CDR1 LNHDA and CDR2 SQIVND (reference sequence). The CDR3 contains 14 residues. CDR3 protein: CASSNGGGFYEQYF. Here the CDR3 DNA reads TGTGCCAGTAGCAATGGAGGGGGGTTTTACGAGCAGTACTTC.

The chain joins TRBV14 to TRBJ2-7, with 10 bases aligning to TRBD1. The CDR3 spans 14 residues. V shed 6 bases, J shed 3 bases, and the junction held 5 bases outside the gene matches. Germline-derived CDR1 and CDR2 are SGHDN and FVKESK. In DNA form, the CDR3 reads TGTGCCAGCAGTGGGACAGGGGATCTCTACGAGCAGTACTTC. This codes for CASSGTGDLYEQYF. Full variable domain (missing parts from reference TRBV14 and TRBJ2-7): EAGVTQFPSHSVIEKGQTVTLRCDPISGHDNLYWYRRVMGKEIKFLLHFVKESKQDESGMPNNRFLAERTGGTYSTLKVQPAELEDSGVYFCASSGTGDLYEQYFGPGTRLTVT.

The V gene is TRBV4-1, the J gene TRBJ2-3; a weak D match, TRBD2 (5 bases). Germline V gene sequence: CDR1 MGHRA, CDR2 YSYEKL. Trimming pared 4 bases from V and 4 bases from J, leaving 12 bases between. This CDR3 contains 14 residues. The CDR3 protein is CASSPGLAADTQYF. CDR3 bases: TGCGCCAGCAGCCCAGGACTGGCGGCAGATACGCAGTATTTT.

The rearrangement joins TRBV5-4 to TRBJ2-3; 7 bases line up with TRBD2. Germline-derived CDR1 and CDR2 are SGHNT and YYREEE (reference sequence). The ends lost 3 bases at V and 2 bases at J; junction bases unmatched: 12. This CDR3 has 17 residues. In nucleotides, the CDR3 is TGTGCCAGCAGCTCCCTGACTAGCCATCCTTTCACAGATACGCAGTATTTT. Its translation is CASSSLTSHPFTDTQYF.

The chain couples TRBV7-9 to TRBJ1-4; TRBD1 agrees at 8 bases. Trimming at V came to 0 bases and at J to 2 bases, leaving 5 bases not matched to a gene. CDR1 is SEHNR, CDR2 FQNEAQ, per germline (reference sequence). This CDR3 contains 17 residues. CDR3 residues: CASSLAGQGGTNEKLFF. In nucleotides, the CDR3 is TGTGCCAGCAGCTTAGCCGGACAGGGTGGCACTAATGAAAAACTGTTTTTT.

The genes are TRBV7-9 and TRBJ1-1; perhaps TRBD1 as D (5 bases). V was trimmed by 1 base and J by 7 bases, leaving 13 bases between them. Germline V gene lookup returns CDR1 SEHNR and CDR2 FQNEAQ (reference sequence). The CDR3 is 14 residues long. The CDR3 DNA is TGTGCCAGCAGCTTAGTCGGGGGACCCGATGAAGCTTTCTTT. This sequence encodes CASSLVGGPDEAFF.

The sample holds one count of this clone. The chain carries TRBV7-9 and TRBJ1-2; D is ambiguous. The ends were cut back, 5 bases at V and 4 bases at J, with 14 bases in the middle. Germline V CDR1 and CDR2: SEHNR, FQNEAQ (reference sequence). The CDR3 totals 14 residues. CDR3 sequence (DNA): TGTGCCAGCAGCCTCTCACTGACACCCTATGGCTACACCTTC. Translated: CASSLSLTPYGYTF. Filled out from reference TRBV7-9 and TRBJ1-2, the complete variable domain reads DTGVSQNPRHKITKRGQNVTFRCDPISEHNRLYWYRQTLGQGPEFLTYFQNEAQLEKSRLLSDRFSAERPKGSFSTLEIQRTEQGDSAMYLCASSLSLTPYGYTFGSGTRLTVV.

The chain combines TRBV7-9 with TRBJ2-1; TRBD2 matches at 7 bases. The germline CDR1 and CDR2 sequences are SEHNR and FQNEAQ (reference sequence). V was pared by 6 bases and J by 5 bases, with 13 bases of the junction left unmatched. This CDR3 is built from 16 residues. The CDR3 nucleotides are TGTGCCAGCAGTTCCAACGAGGGCGGGAGAAACAATGAGCAGTTCTTC. It specifies CASSSNEGGRNNEQFF.

V usage is TRBV6-1 and J usage is TRBJ2-2; the D gene is possibly TRBD2 (5 bases). The CDR3 totals 14 residues. V shed 10 bases and J shed 1 base, with 13 bases lying between them. The V gene's germline CDR1 is MNHNS and CDR2 SASEGT. CDR3 loop: CATPHGGNTGELFF. The DNA of the CDR3 is TGTGCCACTCCCCATGGAGGGAACACCGGGGAGCTGTTTTTT.